Described below is a single TCR beta chain sequence and its context. This clone was detected a few times. What antigen it recognizes has not been identified. No much larger clone is present one base from it, and per-base qualities are unavailable. This sample was included in a study of cytomegalovirus exposure and HLA in healthy donors (dated by TCRdb to about 2017). About the full investigation: According to an earlier analysis of several hundred of the donors, some 170 million T cells yielded 117 million unique TCR beta sequences and approximately 300 Gb of sequence data. An early release covering approximately 600 HLA-typed donors comprised approximately 290 gigabases of sequencing data and around 86 million unique TCR sequences. The genetic ancestry cluster associated with self-reported Caucasian donors included 70% to 85% of the 398 genotyped donors. The study was designed to test whether signatures of past pathogen exposure could be identified by cataloging public T cell receptors. The study used immunosequencing to profile the T cell repertoires of approximately 630 subjects and linked those repertoires to cytomegalovirus serostatus. Besides the first cohort of more than 650 subjects, a separate validation cohort made up of 120 different subjects was used. High-throughput TCR immunosequencing, statistical association of individual TCRs with disease status, and machine learning were combined to predict cytomegalovirus infection status. A later analysis re-analyzed previously published TCR beta repertoires from 650 to 800 donors and added high-resolution HLA genotyping to study TCR occurrence patterns. Rather than using new phenotypic data, the later analysis identified candidate immune exposures from TCR beta sequences and from how often those sequences occurred across donors. An earlier analysis of around 540 of the donors applied high-throughput TCR beta sequencing to assess whether each TCR beta V gene segment acted as functional or pseudogenic. Donor age, sex, ethnicity and CMV serostatus were collected together with the repertoire data. In a later genetic analysis, genome-wide SNP genotypes for about 60% of the 666 donors were used, and that subset was treated as a discovery cohort. Every discovery cohort repertoire had been produced on one sequencing platform. Both class I and class II loci were covered by HLA typing, at four-digit resolution. The number of typed donors differed by locus: about 629-630 for A, B, C, DRB1 and DQB1; approximately 520 for DQA1; over 600 for DPA1; and roughly 450 for DPB1. Roughly 5 DR-DQ haplotypes were handled as single units for association and clustering because linkage in the cohort was strong. On average, around 240,000 unique TCR beta nucleotide sequences were sequenced per donor among more than 350 genotyped donors of the cohort, with approximately 18% of those sequences being non-productive.

Paper-wide results and their limitations: A cluster of highly shared sequence variants was judged likely to be a technical artifact of the sequencing pipeline. CMV serostatus was the only immune exposure information available for the cohort. Compared with equally common non-associated chains, HLA-associated TCR beta chains in a later analysis were more clonally expanded and had lower generation probabilities. Because some donors lacked HLA typing at each locus, the association tests relied only on the typed subset. A later analysis found that most CMV-associated TCR beta chains appeared HLA-restricted, with HLA associations seemingly driven largely by CMV exposure. According to the authors, the approach could potentially be generalized to other disease states and immunological phenotypes. The study listed 150 to 200 TCR beta chains as associated with cytomegalovirus. Several of the top co-occurrence clusters appeared to be linked to parvovirus B19, influenza, CMV and Epstein-Barr virus, according to a later analysis. Because counts were too low, some 17 rarely observed V segments, including chromosome 9 orphons, were excluded from the earlier analysis of 587 of the donors. Linkage disequilibrium might explain the correlated functional status among segregating V segments, but an unknown experimental factor could not be ruled out. In an earlier analysis of about 550 of the donors, most TCR beta V segments were observed in productive rearrangements about 87% or about 30% of the time, broadly matching IMGT annotations. A further reported finding was that TCR beta sequences accurately predicted the HLA-A and HLA-B alleles for most subjects in the first cohort. Cytomegalovirus status was reported to be diagnosed by the classifier with high specificity and sensitivity in both the original and validation cohorts. In a later analysis, TCR association rates were found to vary across HLA loci, with the most associated TCRs seen for DRB1 alleles and the fewest for HLA-C alleles. According to a later genetic analysis, donors in an Asian-associated ancestry cluster had fewer N-insertions in productive TCRs than the approximately 670-donor mean. Some IMGT-functional V segments, including TRBV6-2 and TRBV6-3, could not be distinguished by the 87-base-pair reads and were therefore excluded. Most TCR sequences were seen in very few donors, while some public TCRs were found in many individuals. In vitro tests confirmed that three of the cytomegalovirus-associated TCR beta chains recognize cytomegalovirus antigens. A later analysis associated about 18,000 TCR beta sequences with specific HLA alleles at a false discovery rate of 0.05. Roughly uniform sequencing depth across donors was assumed in presence/absence analyses, although this assumption may not hold. V-gene and J-gene trimming of TCR beta chains was associated with a missense DCLRE1C variant in a later genetic analysis, and the association was replicated in an independent cohort. This cohort had only TCR beta chains sequenced, and the lack of alpha or paired-chain data limited which features could be detected. When HLA alleles, especially DR and DQ, strongly co-occurred, TCR associations were difficult to assign to individual alleles.

Libraries were built with the immunoSEQ multiplex PCR assay. For the multiplex PCR, a mixture combining 60 forward primers for TCR Vbeta segments and 13 reverse primers for TCR Jbeta segments was used. A multiplex PCR assay on genomic DNA amplified the CDR3 region of rearranged TCR beta genes. On the Illumina HiSeq System, the amplified TCR beta libraries were sequenced as 87-base-pair reads. As for the authors' bioinformatics: Across the 700 or so repertoires, a later analysis counted roughly 84 million unique TCR beta chains, some 11 million of which were shared by at least two donors. Raw reads were error-corrected and collapsed into unique sequences by a nearest-neighbor algorithm in which closely related sequences were merged to remove PCR and sequencing errors. To assign V, D and J gene segments, CDR3 sequences were aligned to IMGT reference sequences. For a sequence to be retained, a match of at least six nucleotides was required to both a V gene segment and a J gene segment. A rearrangement counted as productive if the CDR3 had no stop codons and remained in frame with V and J, and every other rearrangement counted as non-productive. CDR3 was defined according to IMGT convention as the region running from the second conserved V-encoded cysteine to the conserved J-encoded phenylalanine. The earlier analysis of 500 to 600 of the donors excluded sequences that lacked an unambiguous match to a single V gene segment. In an earlier analysis of around 600 of the donors, V segments were called functional above 56.7% productive rearrangements and were called segregating when the between-donor standard deviation exceeded 5%. A statistical classification framework was built for diagnosing cytomegalovirus status from the catalog of TCR beta chain sequences. In a later analysis, TCR nucleotide sequences were compared against IMGT/GENE-DB human TR gene sequences so that V and J genes could be assigned. In a later analysis, CDR3 sequences and most-parsimonious VDJ recombination scenarios were assigned using the TCRdist pipeline. In a later analysis, each TCR beta chain was defined by its CDR3 amino acid sequence together with its V-gene family, and reads lacking a unique V-gene family were excluded. A later analysis removed 592 highly shared, low-generation-probability nucleotide sequences to deal with suspected cross-contamination and a sequencing artifact. In a later analysis, a clonal expansion index for each public chain was calculated from normalized within-repertoire ranks of inferred template counts. A later analysis computed generation probabilities with a VDJ recombination model fitted to out-of-frame rearrangements, and checked the results against IGoR. In a later analysis, hypergeometric tests were used to score TCR-TCR, TCR-HLA and TCR-CMV co-occurrence, with a repertoire-size bias correction applied to TCR pairs. False discovery rates were estimated in a later analysis by permuting HLA or CMV assignments 20 times. In a later analysis, co-occurring TCRs were grouped using DBSCAN, and TCRdist sequence similarity was added for clustering within HLA-allele-positive subsets. Repertoires with fewer than 30,000 or more than 120,000 public chains, plus five repertoires with anomalous nucleotide sharing, were excluded from co-occurrence clustering. The clones in this table, taken by TCRdb from immuneACCESS, are in-frame only. Not every clone is retained; where verified, under half of the shortfall comes from an unresolved V gene, and the cause of the rest is unknown. The V and J calls and clone size are taken from that table; D and trimming were inferred from the DNA. Present in this sample are under 100,000 clones, about four fifths of which were seen just once. The ten largest clones represent about 8% of the sample.

The CDR3 has 15 amino acids, counting the end cysteine and phenylalanine. Only the CDR3 portion is preserved as DNA: 45 bases, with reading frame beginning at the first base. V and J lose 5 bases and 4 bases, and a span of 20 bases separates them. Reading the germline V gene (reference sequence) gives CDR1 GTSNPN and CDR2 SVGIG. In total, fewer than 750 healthy bone marrow donors made up the cohort. Cohort members were all nominally healthy when sampled, although unrecorded immune exposures were likely present. CMV serostatus was positive for roughly 290 and negative for about 55% of the roughly 670 cohort members, and was not recorded for this donor. Every donor gave a peripheral blood sample, and the peripheral blood mononuclear cells from that sample were used for TCR beta sequencing. The Qiagen DNeasy Blood Extraction Kit was used to extract genomic DNA from the blood cell samples.

The rearranged chain carries TRBV30 and TRBJ1-1, with the D gene uncertain. Sequencing was performed on PBMCs. This receptor was taken from a human donor in good health. The CDR3 in this case is CAWVPPPTRVTEAFF. The DNA sequence is given as TGTGCCTGGGTCCCACCCCCCACCCGGGTCACTGAAGCTTTCTTT.